This T cell receptor beta chain was profiled in a study of blood T cell repertoires in COVID-19. Profiled with immunoSEQ multiplex PCR; TCRdb holds only in-frame clones, not every one. In the table there are 140,000 to 150,000 clones, roughly 84% of which are singletons. Clinical history reported by participants formed the basis on which cohorts were assigned. Looked up from germline, CDR1 is LGHNA and CDR2 is YSLEER. The CDR3 loop spans 15 amino acids. V was shortened by 0 bases and J by 5 bases, with 13 bases between the two germline ends. The clonotype comes from a woman aged 45-65 years who had been exposed to COVID-19. The sequenced sample consisted of PBMCs or T cells enriched from blood (not recorded which). This rearrangement joins TRBV4-3 to TRBJ1-1; D remains ambiguous. CDR3: CASSQDDPRETEAFF. CDR3 DNA: TGCGCCAGCAGCCAAGACGATCCCCGGGAAACTGAAGCTTTCTTT.